This T cell receptor beta chain was identified during a study of cytomegalovirus exposure and HLA in healthy donors (dated 2017 in TCRdb). With regard to the full study: An earlier analysis of roughly 630 of the donors reported 250 to 300 Gb of sequence data and some 120 million unique TCR beta sequences from roughly 200 million T cells. Roughly 320 gigabases of sequencing data and around 80 million unique TCR sequences made up an early release that covered approximately 700 HLA-typed donors. The genetic ancestry cluster associated with self-reported Caucasian donors included 81% of the approximately 400 genotyped donors. The study aimed to test whether cataloging public T cell receptors could reveal signatures of past pathogen exposure. Using immunosequencing, the study profiled T cell repertoires from 500 to 800 subjects and related those repertoires to cytomegalovirus serostatus. Besides the first cohort of 550 to 750 subjects, a separate validation cohort made up of roughly 120 different subjects was used. To predict cytomegalovirus infection status, the study brought together high-throughput TCR immunosequencing, statistical association of individual TCRs with disease status, and machine learning. To study patterns of TCR occurrence, a later analysis re-analyzed previously published TCR beta repertoires from around 670 donors and added high-resolution HLA genotyping. In the later analysis, no new phenotypic data were used to find candidate immune exposures; instead, reliance was placed on TCR beta sequences and their occurrence across donors. An earlier analysis of a few hundred of the donors applied high-throughput TCR beta sequencing to assess whether each TCR beta V gene segment acted as functional or pseudogenic. Donor age, sex, ethnicity and CMV serostatus were compiled alongside the repertoire data. A later genetic analysis took genome-wide SNP genotypes for about 65% of the 666 donors and used that subset as a discovery cohort. Every discovery cohort repertoire had been produced on one sequencing platform. HLA typing covered class I and class II loci at four-digit resolution. The number of typed donors differed by locus: roughly 620-640 for A, B, C, DRB1 and DQB1; 522 for DQA1; over 600 for DPA1; and about 450 for DPB1. Four to six DR-DQ haplotypes were handled as single units for association and clustering, since linkage in the cohort was strong. On average, approximately 250,000 unique TCR beta nucleotide sequences were sequenced per donor among some 430 genotyped donors of the cohort, with roughly 18% of those sequences being non-productive. Overall study outcomes, separate from this receptor: Linkage disequilibrium might explain the correlated functional status among segregating V segments, but an unknown experimental factor could not be ruled out. Because some donors lacked HLA typing at each locus, the association tests relied only on the typed subset. An earlier analysis of approximately 570 of the donors showed that most TCR beta V segments appeared in productive rearrangements either about 87% or about 30% of the time, which broadly matched IMGT annotations. The classifier was reported to diagnose cytomegalovirus status with high specificity and sensitivity in both the original and validation cohorts. In a later analysis, TCR association rates were found to vary across HLA loci, with the most associated TCRs seen for DRB1 alleles and the fewest for HLA-C alleles. The earlier analysis of 587 of the donors excluded 15 to 20 rarely observed V segments, including chromosome 9 orphons, because counts were too low. Because the 87-base-pair reads could not distinguish some IMGT-functional V segments, including TRBV6-2 and TRBV6-3, those segments were excluded. Immune exposure information for the cohort was limited to CMV serostatus. In the study, around 150 TCR beta chains were listed as associated with cytomegalovirus. According to a later analysis, parvovirus B19, influenza, CMV and Epstein-Barr virus appeared linked to several top co-occurrence clusters. Compared with equally common non-associated chains, HLA-associated TCR beta chains in a later analysis were more clonally expanded and had lower generation probabilities. A later genetic analysis reported fewer N-insertions in productive TCRs among donors in an Asian-associated ancestry cluster than the roughly 700-donor mean. Most CMV-associated TCR beta chains appeared to be HLA-restricted in a later analysis, and the HLA associations seemed to be driven largely by CMV exposure. In a later genetic analysis, a missense DCLRE1C variant was associated with V-gene and J-gene trimming of TCR beta chains, and the association was replicated in an independent cohort. The cohort was sequenced for TCR beta chains only, and without alpha or paired-chain data the features that could be detected were limited. A few of the identified cytomegalovirus-associated TCR beta chains were confirmed in vitro to be specific for cytomegalovirus antigens. Strong co-occurrence of HLA alleles, especially DR and DQ, made assigning TCR associations to individual alleles difficult. A further reported finding was that TCR beta sequences accurately predicted the HLA-A and HLA-B alleles for most subjects in the first cohort. At a false discovery rate of 0.05, a later analysis linked 16,000 or so TCR beta sequences to specific HLA alleles. Across donors, most TCR sequences were observed very rarely, whereas some public TCRs were present in many individuals. The sequencing pipeline was judged likely to have produced a cluster of highly shared sequence variants as a technical artifact. The authors suggested that the approach could potentially be extended to other disease states and immunological phenotypes. Roughly uniform sequencing depth across donors was assumed in presence/absence analyses, although this assumption may not hold.

The cohort consisted of 650 to 850 healthy bone marrow donors. At the time of sampling, all cohort members were nominally healthy, though unrecorded immune exposures were likely present. The donor tested CMV seropositive and was one of the 289 seropositive cohort members. Every donor gave a peripheral blood sample, and the peripheral blood mononuclear cells from that sample were used for TCR beta sequencing. Genomic DNA was extracted from the blood cell samples with the Qiagen DNeasy Blood Extraction Kit. In the germline V gene (reference sequence), CDR1 corresponds to LNHDA and CDR2 to SQIVND. V is trimmed back by 4 bases and J by 2 bases, and the junction contains 6 bases that no gene match accounts for. The CDR3 runs 16 amino acids, cysteine and phenylalanine included. Just CDR3 DNA is preserved here, 48 bases in frame from base 1. Remarks on this clone: The antigen it recognizes is unknown. There are no base qualities to consult, and no much larger clone falls within one base.

Library method: the immunoSEQ multiplex PCR assay. The multiplex PCR relied on a mix of 60 forward primers for TCR Vbeta segments and 13 reverse primers for TCR Jbeta segments. A multiplex PCR assay on genomic DNA amplified the CDR3 region of rearranged TCR beta genes. The Illumina HiSeq System was used to sequence the amplified TCR beta libraries as 87-base-pair reads. In the authors' own workflow: Across the 670 or so repertoires, a later analysis counted 78 million or so unique TCR beta chains, some 11 million of which were shared by at least two donors. A nearest-neighbor algorithm error-corrected the raw reads and collapsed the reads into unique sequences, merging closely related sequences to remove PCR and sequencing errors. CDR3 sequences were aligned to IMGT reference sequences to assign V, D and J gene segments. For a sequence to be retained, a match of at least six nucleotides was required to both a V gene segment and a J gene segment. A rearrangement counted as productive if the CDR3 had no stop codons and remained in frame with V and J, and every other rearrangement counted as non-productive. Following IMGT convention, CDR3 was defined as the stretch from the second conserved V-encoded cysteine up to the conserved J-encoded phenylalanine. In an earlier analysis of 500 to 650 of the donors, sequences lacking an unambiguous match to a single V gene segment were excluded. An earlier analysis of almost 600 of the donors classified V segments as functional when productive rearrangements were above 56.7% and as segregating when the standard deviation between donors was above 5%. To diagnose cytomegalovirus status from the catalog of TCR beta chain sequences, a statistical classification framework was built. A later analysis assigned V and J genes by comparing TCR nucleotide sequences with IMGT/GENE-DB human TR gene sequences. The TCRdist pipeline was used in a later analysis to assign CDR3 sequences and most-parsimonious VDJ recombination scenarios. In a later analysis, each TCR beta chain was defined by its CDR3 amino acid sequence together with its V-gene family, and reads without a unique V-gene family were excluded. A later analysis removed 500 to 600 highly shared, low-generation-probability nucleotide sequences to deal with suspected cross-contamination and a sequencing artifact. A later analysis calculated a clonal expansion index for each public chain from normalized within-repertoire ranks of inferred template counts. In a later analysis, generation probabilities were computed with a VDJ recombination model fitted to out-of-frame rearrangements, and the resulting probabilities were checked against IGoR. In a later analysis, TCR-TCR, TCR-HLA and TCR-CMV co-occurrence was scored with hypergeometric tests, and a repertoire-size bias correction was applied to TCR pairs. A later analysis estimated false discovery rates by permuting HLA or CMV assignments 20 times. In a later analysis, co-occurring TCRs were grouped using DBSCAN, and TCRdist sequence similarity was added for clustering within HLA-allele-positive subsets. Co-occurrence clustering excluded repertoires with fewer than 30,000 or more than 120,000 public chains, plus five with anomalous nucleotide sharing. Drawn from immuneACCESS, this table holds only the in-frame rearrangements with V and J called that TCRdb kept. Clones are partly lost; checked studies trace under half to an unresolved V gene and leave the rest unexplained. The V and J calls and clone size come from that table; D and trimming were worked out from the DNA. This sample comprises roughly 200,000 clones, 75% to 85% of them detected only once. The top ten constitute about 14% of the sample.

The chain uses TRBV19 and TRBJ2-7; 12 central bases correspond to TRBD2. This TCR was sampled from a woman aged 25 to 39 in good health and CMV-seropositive. The sequencing sample was made of PBMCs. The CDR3 amino acid sequence is: CASSKLAGGHAYEQYF. The nucleotides read TGTGCCAGTAGTAAGCTAGCGGGAGGGCATGCCTACGAGCAGTACTTC.